This is a list of T cell receptor beta chains from one sample in a study of T cell responses to AZD1222 COVID-19 vaccine. Method: immunoSEQ multiplex PCR; TCRdb's copy keeps in-frame clones and lacks some. The sample shows about 270,000 clones, about 94% of them seen only once. Sequenced material: peripheral blood, taken 28 days after the second AZD1222 dose. Source of these receptors: an adult who received the AZD1222 COVID-19 vaccine. Both conserved end residues are part of each CDR3. The D gene is left open where the match is weak. Clone sizes are given selectively: once, few, many, or a class where the clone is expanded.

d_call j_call v_call clone_size cdr3_aa
NA TRBJ2-7 TRBV2 NA CASSAQETYEQYF
TRBD1 TRBJ1-1 TRBV5-1 NA CASSLNRGIEAFF
NA TRBJ1-6 TRBV7-9 NA CASSLRTNYNSPLHF
TRBD2 TRBJ2-5 TRBV6-6 NA CASRHGTSFETQYF
TRBD1 TRBJ2-5 TRBV5-1 NA CASSLQGGRETQYF
NA TRBJ2-5 TRBV28 NA CASSLGGLSRGTQYF
NA TRBJ2-7 TRBV12-5 NA CASGLVLGSLTYEQYF
NA TRBJ2-6 TRBV2 NA CASSDLGRGANVLTF
TRBD2 TRBJ2-5 TRBV6-2/TRBV6-3 once CASSYSFSSGGQETQYF
NA TRBJ2-7 TRBV12-3/TRBV12-4 few CASSLLLTYEQYF
NA TRBJ1-1 TRBV7-2 NA CASSLSTVPTEAFF
NA TRBJ2-7 TRBV4-3 NA CASSQDRTPIGEQYF
NA TRBJ1-5 TRBV15 NA CATSRGGGQPQHF
NA TRBJ2-3 TRBV12-3/TRBV12-4 NA CASSPRTDTQYF
NA TRBJ2-7 TRBV24-1 NA CATSSKSGPVYEQYF
NA TRBJ2-7 TRBV6-5 few CASRSTGFHEQYF
NA TRBJ2-6 TRBV27 NA CASRTHRGEKGSGANVLTF
NA TRBJ1-6 TRBV27 NA CASSRVENFGSPLHF
TRBD1 TRBJ2-7 TRBV28 NA CASRLQGAKAYEQYF
TRBD2 TRBJ2-3 TRBV5-4 NA CASSPPRGDADTQYF
NA TRBJ2-6 TRBV6-5 NA CASKIETGANVLTF
NA TRBJ2-7 TRBV13 NA CASSLAPGNYEQYF